Here is one T cell receptor (beta chain) with its context. Antigen unknown. It was roughly 190 ng DNA, some 30,000 T cell genomes, that sorted-subset replicate PCRs used. Authors' analysis steps: Junction-only immunoSEQ sequences carried no quality scores, so filtering differed. Profiling relied on immunoSEQ multiplex PCR, and the TCRdb table lists in-frame clones only, not all of them. V and J calls and clone size are as listed in that table; D and trimming were resolved from the DNA. This sample carries about 2 million clones, 90% to 95% of them seen once, and the ten largest clones take 0.13%. This CDR3 region has 15 residues. Germline CDR1 reads MNHNS; CDR2 reads SASEGT. V was trimmed by 0 bases and J by 3 bases, leaving 8 bases between them. These data belong to a study of shared clonotypes between healthy human individuals. About the study: CD4 naive and memory got three plates each, CD8 naive two, CD8 memory one.

The study, taken as a whole, reports: Generally, naive subsets came out with larger estimated richness than memory subsets.

This clonotype was obtained from a man between 18 and 29 years old in good health. The sequenced material came from naive CD4+ T cells sorted from blood. The subset denotes: CD45RA+ positively selected. The V call is TRBV6-1, the J call TRBJ1-4, with a tentative D call TRBD1 (5 bases). The CDR3, as DNA: TGTGCCAGCAGTGAAGCCCAGGGACCTAATGAAAAACTGTTTTTT. It is translated as CASSEAQGPNEKLFF.